This T cell receptor beta chain was identified during a study of regulatory T cells in long-lasting Graves disease. Study-wide points: Among the persistent patients, 2,500 to 3,000 public clonotypes were shared, more than the approximately 970 shared among new patients. There were preferences for TRBV28, TRBJ1-2 and TRBJ2-5 in persistent disease.

Noted time point: newly diagnosed GD, antithyroid drugs for less than 3 months. PBMC-derived RNA was used for the TCR library. Germline V gives CDR1 MNHEY, CDR2 SVGAGI. This CDR3 has 15 amino acids. V was clipped by 2 bases and J by 4 bases; unmatched bases: 6. Arm-PCR of CDR3 regions with iRepertoire HTBI primers generated TCR beta libraries. TCRdb redid the calling of the multiplex PCR reads with MiXCR, one entry per CDR3 protein. Among a few hundred thousand distinct CDR3 sequences listed, about 13% were seen once. A few counts support this clonotype. Its antigen is still unknown. This same sample was also part of a study on T cells in Graves' hyperthyroidism and ophthalmopathy. Per that paper: Most thyroid clonotypes expanded above 0.001 were also detected in blood.

This specimen consisted of peripheral blood mononuclear cells (PBMCs), obtained at new diagnosis, from a patient treated with antithyroid drugs. The chain is built from TRBV6-5 and TRBJ2-5; 8 bases agree with TRBD2. This sequence was found in a young man with Graves disease. DNA of the CDR3: TGTGCCAGCAGTTACGGATCCGGGACTAGAGAGACCCAGTACTTC. This sequence encodes CASSYGSGTRETQYF.